A selection of T cell receptor beta chains follows, all from one sample in a study of blood T cell repertoires in COVID-19. Repertoires were generated with immunoSEQ multiplex PCR, while TCRdb's copy carries only in-frame clones and drops some. The sample lists around 130,000 clones, around four fifths seen once, with around 18% in the top ten. Sequenced: peripheral blood. Receptors were obtained from a man at least 80 years old with acute or convalescent COVID-19. The CDR3 runs from the conserved cysteine through the conserved F or W. The order of the fields is V gene, D gene, J gene, clone size, CDR3 DNA, CDR3 protein. A D gene is named only where the DNA matches it firmly. Clone size, where shown, is once, few, many, or a class for clones that have expanded.

v_gene: TRBV18; d_gene: TRBD1; j_gene: TRBJ1-1; abundance: -; CDR3nt: TGTGCCAGCTCACCACGACAGGGAAAGAACACTGAAGCTTTCTTT; CDR3aa: CASSPRQGKNTEAFF
v_gene: TRBV12-3/TRBV12-4; d_gene: -; j_gene: TRBJ1-1; abundance: -; CDR3nt: TGTGCCAGCAGTCCCGCCCACGGCACTGAAGCTTTCTTT; CDR3aa: CASSPAHGTEAFF
v_gene: TRBV19; d_gene: -; j_gene: TRBJ2-1; abundance: -; CDR3nt: TGTGCCAGTAGTCCGTCGCTGGGGGCAGGGGTGTGGGAGCAGTTCTTC; CDR3aa: CASSPSLGAGVWEQFF
v_gene: TRBV29-1; d_gene: -; j_gene: TRBJ1-2; abundance: once; CDR3nt: TGCAGCGTTGAAATATTGTTCGGGGAAAGCATTCACTATGGCTACACCTTC; CDR3aa: CSVEILFGESIHYGYTF
v_gene: TRBV6-2/TRBV6-3; d_gene: -; j_gene: TRBJ1-6; abundance: few; CDR3nt: TGTGCCAGCAGTTACCGACAGAGATACCACAACAGGGCACCCCTCCACTTT; CDR3aa: CASSYRQRYHNRAPLHF
v_gene: TRBV7-6; d_gene: -; j_gene: TRBJ1-3; abundance: -; CDR3nt: TGTGCCAGCAGCCAGGGCAGGGTACACTCTGGAAACACCATATATTTT; CDR3aa: CASSQGRVHSGNTIYF
v_gene: TRBV3-1/TRBV3-2; d_gene: TRBD2; j_gene: TRBJ2-1; abundance: -; CDR3nt: TGTGCCAGCAGCCGAAGATATGGGACTAGCGGGGGGAGCTCCTACAATGAGCAGTTCTTC; CDR3aa: CASSRRYGTSGGSSYNEQFF
v_gene: TRBV7-8; d_gene: -; j_gene: TRBJ1-4; abundance: -; CDR3nt: TGTGCCAGCAGCTTGGGCCGAAGATTTGGAACTAATGAAAAACTGTTTTTT; CDR3aa: CASSLGRRFGTNEKLFF
v_gene: TRBV5-5; d_gene: -; j_gene: TRBJ1-2; abundance: -; CDR3nt: TGTGCCAGCAGCTTGGGGGGAGACGGAGGCTACACCTTC; CDR3aa: CASSLGGDGGYTF
v_gene: TRBV29-1; d_gene: TRBD2; j_gene: TRBJ2-3; abundance: -; CDR3nt: TGCAGCGTTTTCCGGGGGGGCACAGATACGCAGTATTTT; CDR3aa: CSVFRGGTDTQYF
v_gene: TRBV28; d_gene: TRBD1; j_gene: TRBJ1-6; abundance: few; CDR3nt: TGTGCCAGCAGCGCCCGGGACAGGTGGGCACCCCTCCACTTT; CDR3aa: CASSARDRWAPLHF
v_gene: TRBV5-1; d_gene: TRBD2; j_gene: TRBJ2-7; abundance: -; CDR3nt: TGCGCCAGCAGCCCGAGTGGGACTAGCGGGGAGGAGCAGTACTTC; CDR3aa: CASSPSGTSGEEQYF
v_gene: TRBV5-1; d_gene: TRBD2; j_gene: TRBJ2-2; abundance: -; CDR3nt: TGCGCCAGCAGCTTACCCGGGACTAGGGGCACCGGGGAGCTGTTTTTT; CDR3aa: CASSLPGTRGTGELFF
v_gene: TRBV24-1; d_gene: -; j_gene: TRBJ2-5; abundance: -; CDR3nt: TGTGCCACCGCCGCGGGGGCAGGCCAAGAGACCCAGTACTTC; CDR3aa: CATAAGAGQETQYF
v_gene: TRBV10-3; d_gene: TRBD2; j_gene: TRBJ2-5; abundance: once; CDR3nt: TGTGCCATCGGGGAGGGGAACCAAGAGACCCAGTACTTC; CDR3aa: CAIGEGNQETQYF
v_gene: TRBV6-5; d_gene: -; j_gene: TRBJ1-2; abundance: -; CDR3nt: TGTGCCAGCAGTTACGGGGGGGGAGGCTATGGCTACACCTTC; CDR3aa: CASSYGGGGYGYTF
v_gene: TRBV11-2; d_gene: -; j_gene: TRBJ1-1; abundance: -; CDR3nt: TGTGCCAGCAGCTCCGGACAGAACCTGGAAGCTTTCTTT; CDR3aa: CASSSGQNLEAFF
v_gene: TRBV19; d_gene: -; j_gene: TRBJ2-3; abundance: -; CDR3nt: TGTGCCAGTAAGACGACAGGCCAAACAGATACGCAGTATTTT; CDR3aa: CASKTTGQTDTQYF
v_gene: TRBV7-3; d_gene: TRBD1; j_gene: TRBJ1-6; abundance: -; CDR3nt: TGTGCCAGCAGCTTATTGAGACAGGGGCTTTCACCCCTCCACTTT; CDR3aa: CASSLLRQGLSPLHF
v_gene: TRBV7-2; d_gene: -; j_gene: TRBJ2-5; abundance: -; CDR3nt: TGTGCCAGCAGCTCTAGTCTCCAAGAGACCCAGTACTTC; CDR3aa: CASSSSLQETQYF
v_gene: TRBV28; d_gene: -; j_gene: TRBJ2-3; abundance: -; CDR3nt: TGTGCCAGCAGTTTCATTAGTGGCACAGATACGCAGTATTTT; CDR3aa: CASSFISGTDTQYF
v_gene: TRBV12-3/TRBV12-4; d_gene: -; j_gene: TRBJ2-4; abundance: -; CDR3nt: TGTGCCAGCAGTTTGTCGGTCAAAAACATTCAGTACTTC; CDR3aa: CASSLSVKNIQYF
v_gene: TRBV5-1; d_gene: -; j_gene: TRBJ2-2; abundance: few; CDR3nt: TGCGCCAGCAGCTTGGACAGGGCCACCGGGGAGCTGTTTTTT; CDR3aa: CASSLDRATGELFF
v_gene: TRBV2; d_gene: TRBD1; j_gene: TRBJ2-3; abundance: -; CDR3nt: TGTGCCAGCAGTAGACAGGGCGGTTTTGATACGCAGTATTTT; CDR3aa: CASSRQGGFDTQYF
v_gene: TRBV27; d_gene: -; j_gene: TRBJ2-1; abundance: -; CDR3nt: TGTGCCAGCAGTTCGCTCGGGAAGGGCTACAATGAGCAGTTCTTC; CDR3aa: CASSSLGKGYNEQFF
v_gene: TRBV7-9; d_gene: -; j_gene: TRBJ1-6; abundance: -; CDR3nt: TGTGCCAGCAGCTCCCTCGACCCTTCAGGGCCCCTCCACTTT; CDR3aa: CASSSLDPSGPLHF
v_gene: TRBV9; d_gene: TRBD1; j_gene: TRBJ1-2; abundance: -; CDR3nt: TGTGCCAGCAGCGGATCTCGTCAGGGGGAAAACTATGGCTACACCTTC; CDR3aa: CASSGSRQGENYGYTF
v_gene: TRBV12-3/TRBV12-4; d_gene: -; j_gene: TRBJ1-5; abundance: -; CDR3nt: TGTGCCAGCAGTTCGGGGTATCAGCCCCAGCATTTT; CDR3aa: CASSSGYQPQHF
v_gene: TRBV4-1; d_gene: -; j_gene: TRBJ1-6; abundance: once; CDR3nt: TGCGCCAGCAGCCACGAACCGGACAGCCGAAGCTCCTATAATTCACCCCTCCACTTT; CDR3aa: CASSHEPDSRSSYNSPLHF
v_gene: TRBV19; d_gene: TRBD2; j_gene: TRBJ2-5; abundance: -; CDR3nt: TGTGCCAGCGGACTAGCGGGGTCCCCCCAGGAGACCCAGTACTTC; CDR3aa: CASGLAGSPQETQYF
v_gene: TRBV10-3; d_gene: TRBD1; j_gene: TRBJ1-5; abundance: few; CDR3nt: TGTGCCATCAGTGGGACAGGTGGCGATCAGCCCCAGCATTTT; CDR3aa: CAISGTGGDQPQHF
v_gene: TRBV3-1/TRBV3-2; d_gene: TRBD2; j_gene: TRBJ2-7; abundance: -; CDR3nt: TGTGCCAGCAGCCCTTTCGGACTAGCACTGGACGAGCAGTACTTC; CDR3aa: CASSPFGLALDEQYF
v_gene: TRBV11-2; d_gene: -; j_gene: TRBJ2-2; abundance: once; CDR3nt: TGTGCCAGCAGCGCCGCCGGGAATAGGATCGGGGAGCTGTTTTTT; CDR3aa: CASSAAGNRIGELFF
v_gene: TRBV5-1; d_gene: -; j_gene: TRBJ1-1; abundance: -; CDR3nt: TGCGCCAGCAGCTTGGCCGGAGGGGAGGCAGCTTTCTTT; CDR3aa: CASSLAGGEAAFF
v_gene: TRBV30; d_gene: TRBD2; j_gene: TRBJ2-3; abundance: -; CDR3nt: TGTGCCTGGAGTGAGAGCGGGGGGTCCGCAGATACGCAGTATTTT; CDR3aa: CAWSESGGSADTQYF
v_gene: TRBV19; d_gene: -; j_gene: TRBJ1-3; abundance: -; CDR3nt: TGTGCCAGTAGCACAACAGGTCTCCGTACCATATATTTT; CDR3aa: CASSTTGLRTIYF
v_gene: TRBV19; d_gene: TRBD1; j_gene: TRBJ2-2; abundance: -; CDR3nt: TGTGCCAGCAGTGAGGACAGGGCCACCGGGGAGCTGTTTTTT; CDR3aa: CASSEDRATGELFF
v_gene: TRBV10-3; d_gene: -; j_gene: TRBJ1-1; abundance: -; CDR3nt: TGTGCCATCCAGTTGCAACCGAACACTGAAGCTTTCTTT; CDR3aa: CAIQLQPNTEAFF
v_gene: TRBV2; d_gene: -; j_gene: TRBJ2-2; abundance: few; CDR3nt: TGTGCCAGCAGTGAATACAGGATCACCGGGGAGCTGTTTTTT; CDR3aa: CASSEYRITGELFF
v_gene: TRBV29-1; d_gene: -; j_gene: TRBJ2-3; abundance: few; CDR3nt: TGCAGCGTTGAAACTCCCCTGCACACAGATACGCAGTATTTT; CDR3aa: CSVETPLHTDTQYF
v_gene: TRBV18; d_gene: -; j_gene: TRBJ1-4; abundance: -; CDR3nt: TGTGCCAGCTCACCCAGGGAAAATGAAAAACTGTTTTTT; CDR3aa: CASSPRENEKLFF
v_gene: TRBV7-6; d_gene: TRBD1; j_gene: TRBJ1-2; abundance: few; CDR3nt: TGTGCCAGCAGCTTAGGCGGGACAGGGTTTCGATATGGCTACACCTTC; CDR3aa: CASSLGGTGFRYGYTF
v_gene: TRBV5-1; d_gene: -; j_gene: TRBJ2-3; abundance: -; CDR3nt: TGCGCCAGCACCTACCGCGGGACTAGCACAGATACGCAGTATTTT; CDR3aa: CASTYRGTSTDTQYF
v_gene: TRBV11-2; d_gene: -; j_gene: TRBJ1-4; abundance: -; CDR3nt: TGTGCCAGCAGCTTAGGGGCGGAGGCCAGCACTAATGAAAAACTGTTTTTT; CDR3aa: CASSLGAEASTNEKLFF
v_gene: TRBV19; d_gene: -; j_gene: TRBJ1-5; abundance: few; CDR3nt: TGTGCCAGTAGTATGGCGGAGGGATTCAATCAGCCCCAGCATTTT; CDR3aa: CASSMAEGFNQPQHF
v_gene: TRBV7-3; d_gene: -; j_gene: TRBJ1-3; abundance: once; CDR3nt: TGTGCCAGCAGTCCTGGGGCCTCTGGAAACACCATATATTTT; CDR3aa: CASSPGASGNTIYF
v_gene: TRBV6-1; d_gene: TRBD1; j_gene: TRBJ2-4; abundance: -; CDR3nt: TGTGCCAGCAGTGAAGCGGGGACAGGGGGTCTCCAACATCAGTACTTC; CDR3aa: CASSEAGTGGLQHQYF
v_gene: TRBV7-9; d_gene: TRBD2; j_gene: TRBJ2-1; abundance: -; CDR3nt: TGTGCCAGCAGTCCCCCGGGGGGCAATGAGCAGTTCTTC; CDR3aa: CASSPPGGNEQFF
v_gene: TRBV10-2; d_gene: -; j_gene: TRBJ1-4; abundance: -; CDR3nt: TGCGCCAGCAGTGACCGAAAGCCGGAGAAACTGTTTTTT; CDR3aa: CASSDRKPEKLFF
v_gene: TRBV5-6; d_gene: -; j_gene: TRBJ2-7; abundance: few; CDR3nt: TGTGCCAGCAGCTTAAAGCCGGGGTCCTACGAGCAGTACTTC; CDR3aa: CASSLKPGSYEQYF
v_gene: TRBV5-4; d_gene: TRBD1; j_gene: TRBJ1-2; abundance: -; CDR3nt: TGTGCCAGCAGCTTGGCCGGGACAGGGGTTCAATATGGCTACACCTTC; CDR3aa: CASSLAGTGVQYGYTF
v_gene: TRBV3-1/TRBV3-2; d_gene: -; j_gene: TRBJ1-2; abundance: once; CDR3nt: TGTGCCAGCAGCCAAGTCTATACAGGGCTTAGCTATGGCTACACCTTC; CDR3aa: CASSQVYTGLSYGYTF
v_gene: TRBV6-2/TRBV6-3; d_gene: TRBD2; j_gene: TRBJ2-1; abundance: once; CDR3nt: TGTGCCAGCAGTTACATGTGGACTAGCGGGGGGAATGAGCAGTTCTTC; CDR3aa: CASSYMWTSGGNEQFF
v_gene: TRBV19; d_gene: TRBD1; j_gene: TRBJ1-6; abundance: -; CDR3nt: TGTGCCAGTAGTCCCGGGACAGGGCTCTCACCCCTCCACTTT; CDR3aa: CASSPGTGLSPLHF
v_gene: TRBV2; d_gene: -; j_gene: TRBJ1-5; abundance: -; CDR3nt: TGTGCCAGCAGTGCAGTTTCGGGGGCCCAGCATTTT; CDR3aa: CASSAVSGAQHF
v_gene: TRBV5-1; d_gene: -; j_gene: TRBJ2-2; abundance: -; CDR3nt: TGCGCCAGCAGCTTGGCCAGGCAGGGTAGCACCGGGGAGCTGTTTTTT; CDR3aa: CASSLARQGSTGELFF
v_gene: TRBV6-5; d_gene: TRBD1; j_gene: TRBJ2-1; abundance: few; CDR3nt: TGTGCCAGCAGACCTCGGCAGGGGGCGATCCATGAGCAGTTCTTC; CDR3aa: CASRPRQGAIHEQFF
v_gene: TRBV4-2; d_gene: TRBD1; j_gene: TRBJ1-4; abundance: -; CDR3nt: TGTGCCAGTAAGACAGGGACGTCTATTATTACTAATGAAAAACTGTTTTTT; CDR3aa: CASKTGTSIITNEKLFF
v_gene: TRBV19; d_gene: -; j_gene: TRBJ2-6; abundance: -; CDR3nt: TGTGCCAGTAGTAAGGTGTACAGGGGAGGCAACGTCCTGACTTTC; CDR3aa: CASSKVYRGGNVLTF
v_gene: TRBV5-1; d_gene: TRBD1; j_gene: TRBJ1-6; abundance: -; CDR3nt: TGCGCCAGCAGCCAATTACAGGGGGCAAATTCACCCCTCCACTTT; CDR3aa: CASSQLQGANSPLHF